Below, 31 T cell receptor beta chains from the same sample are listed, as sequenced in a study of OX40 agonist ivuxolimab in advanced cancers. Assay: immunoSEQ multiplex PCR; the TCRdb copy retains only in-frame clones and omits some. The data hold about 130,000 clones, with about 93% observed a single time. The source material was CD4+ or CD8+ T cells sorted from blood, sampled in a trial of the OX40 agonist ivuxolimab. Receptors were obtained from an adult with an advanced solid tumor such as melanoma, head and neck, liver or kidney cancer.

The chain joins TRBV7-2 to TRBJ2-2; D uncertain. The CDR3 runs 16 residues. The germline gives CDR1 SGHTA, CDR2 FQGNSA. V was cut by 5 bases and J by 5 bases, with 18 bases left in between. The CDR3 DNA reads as TGTGCCAGCAGCCCCTGGGCCAGCCCCGGGACCGGGGAGCTGTTTTTT. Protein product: CASSPWASPGTGELFF.

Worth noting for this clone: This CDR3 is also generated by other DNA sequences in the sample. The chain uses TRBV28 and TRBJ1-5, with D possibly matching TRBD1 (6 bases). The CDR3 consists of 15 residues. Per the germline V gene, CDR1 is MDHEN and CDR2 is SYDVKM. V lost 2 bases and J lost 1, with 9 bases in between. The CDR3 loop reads CASSLAGESNQPQHF. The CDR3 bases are TGTGCCAGCAGTTTAGCAGGGGAAAGCAATCAGCCCCAGCATTTT.

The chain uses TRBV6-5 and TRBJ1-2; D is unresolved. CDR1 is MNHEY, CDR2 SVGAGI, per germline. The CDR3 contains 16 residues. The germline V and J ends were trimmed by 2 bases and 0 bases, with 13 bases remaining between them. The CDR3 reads CASSYSGGRANYGYTF. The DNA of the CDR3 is TGTGCCAGCAGTTACAGTGGCGGGAGAGCTAACTATGGCTACACCTTC.

The CDR3 reads CASSLGQGASYLHF. CDR3 nucleotides: TGTGCCAGCAGCTTAGGACAGGGGGCGAGTTACCTCCACTTT. This sequence joins TRBV6-6 and TRBJ1-6; TRBD1 aligns across 11 bases. Germline V gene data show CDR1 as MNHNY and CDR2 as SVGAGI (reference sequence). The trim removed 6 bases at V and 15 bases at J, leaving 10 bases unmatched. The CDR3 has 14 residues.

CDR3 coding DNA: TGTGCCACCAGCAGCCATCCCGGGACAGGGAGAGCGGCCCTCCACTTT. Amino acid sequence: CATSSHPGTGRAALHF. The chain couples TRBV15 to TRBJ1-6; 9 bases align to TRBD1. Germline values: CDR1 LNHNV, CDR2 YYDKDF (reference sequence). This CDR3 is 16 amino acids long. J lost 14 bases, V lost 3 bases, and 14 bases had no gene match.

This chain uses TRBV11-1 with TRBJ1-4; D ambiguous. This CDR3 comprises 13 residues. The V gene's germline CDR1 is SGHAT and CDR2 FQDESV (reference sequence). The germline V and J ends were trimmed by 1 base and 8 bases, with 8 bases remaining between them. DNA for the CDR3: TGTGCCAGCAGCTTAGGACCGGCGGAAAAACTGTTTTTT. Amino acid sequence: CASSLGPAEKLFF.

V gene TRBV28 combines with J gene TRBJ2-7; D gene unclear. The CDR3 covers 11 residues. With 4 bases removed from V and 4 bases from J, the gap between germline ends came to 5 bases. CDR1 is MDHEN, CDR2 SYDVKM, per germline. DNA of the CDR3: TGTGCCAGCAGTTCGCGTTACGAGCAGTACTTC. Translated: CASSSRYEQYF.

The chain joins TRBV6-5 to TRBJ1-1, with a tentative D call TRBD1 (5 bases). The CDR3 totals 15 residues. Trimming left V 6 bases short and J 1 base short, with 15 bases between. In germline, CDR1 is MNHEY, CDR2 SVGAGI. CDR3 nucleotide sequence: TGTGCCAGCAGGAGGGGAGGGCAGCCGAACACTGAAGCTTTCTTT. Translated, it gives CASRRGGQPNTEAFF.

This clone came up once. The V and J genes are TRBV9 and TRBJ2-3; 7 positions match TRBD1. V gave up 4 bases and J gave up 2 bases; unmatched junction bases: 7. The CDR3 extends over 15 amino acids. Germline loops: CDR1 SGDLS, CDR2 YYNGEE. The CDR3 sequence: CASSPSTGYTDTQYF. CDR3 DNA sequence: TGTGCCAGCAGCCCCTCGACAGGGTACACAGATACGCAGTATTTT.

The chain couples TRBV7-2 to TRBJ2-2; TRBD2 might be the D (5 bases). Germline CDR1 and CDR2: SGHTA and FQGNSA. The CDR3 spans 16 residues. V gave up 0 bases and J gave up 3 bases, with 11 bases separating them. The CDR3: CASSLAPGYYTGELFF. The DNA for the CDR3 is TGTGCCAGCAGCTTAGCTCCGGGATATTACACCGGGGAGCTGTTTTTT.

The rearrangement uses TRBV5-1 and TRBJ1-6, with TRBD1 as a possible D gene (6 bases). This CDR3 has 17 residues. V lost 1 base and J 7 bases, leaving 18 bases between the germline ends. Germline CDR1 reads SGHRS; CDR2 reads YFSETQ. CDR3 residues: CASSLYPIDTGNSPLHF. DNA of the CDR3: TGCGCCAGCAGCTTGTATCCCATCGACACAGGGAATTCACCCCTCCACTTT.

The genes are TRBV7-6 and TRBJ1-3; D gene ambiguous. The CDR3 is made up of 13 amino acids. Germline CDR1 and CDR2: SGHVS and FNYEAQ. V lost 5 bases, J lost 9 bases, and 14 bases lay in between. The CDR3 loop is CASSPEQLGTIYF. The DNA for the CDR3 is TGTGCCAGCAGCCCCGAACAATTGGGCACCATATATTTT.

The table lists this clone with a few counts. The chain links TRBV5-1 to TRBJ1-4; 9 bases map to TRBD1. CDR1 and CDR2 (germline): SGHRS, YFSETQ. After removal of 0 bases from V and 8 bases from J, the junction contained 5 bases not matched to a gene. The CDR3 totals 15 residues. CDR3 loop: CASSLEGQGNEKLFF. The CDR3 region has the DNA TGCGCCAGCAGCTTGGAGGGACAGGGAAACGAAAAACTGTTTTTT.

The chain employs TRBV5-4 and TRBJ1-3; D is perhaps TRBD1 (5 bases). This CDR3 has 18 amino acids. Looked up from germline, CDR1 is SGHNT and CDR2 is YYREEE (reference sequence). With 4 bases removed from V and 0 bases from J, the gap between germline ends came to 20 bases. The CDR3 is CASSPNAGWANSGNTIYF. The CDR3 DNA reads TGTGCCAGCAGCCCGAACGCAGGGTGGGCCAACTCTGGAAACACCATATATTTT.

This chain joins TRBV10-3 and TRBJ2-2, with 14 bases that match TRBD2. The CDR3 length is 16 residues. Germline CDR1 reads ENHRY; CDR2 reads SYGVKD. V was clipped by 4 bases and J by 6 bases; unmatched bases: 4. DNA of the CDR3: TGTGCCATCAGTGGGACTAGCGGGAGGTCGTCCGGGGAGCTGTTTTTT. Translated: CAISGTSGRSSGELFF.

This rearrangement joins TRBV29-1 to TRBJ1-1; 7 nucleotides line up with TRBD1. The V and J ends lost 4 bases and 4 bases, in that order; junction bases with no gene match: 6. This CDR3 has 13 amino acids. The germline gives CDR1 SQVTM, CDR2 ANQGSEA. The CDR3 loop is CSVVRGRGTEAFF. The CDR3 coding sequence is TGCAGCGTTGTAAGGGGGCGGGGCACTGAAGCTTTCTTT.

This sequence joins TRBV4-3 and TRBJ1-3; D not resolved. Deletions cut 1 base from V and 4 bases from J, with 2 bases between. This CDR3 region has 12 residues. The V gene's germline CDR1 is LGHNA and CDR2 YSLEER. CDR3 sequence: CASSQVGNTIYF. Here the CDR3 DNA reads TGCGCCAGCAGCCAAGTGGGAAACACCATATATTTT.

DNA of the CDR3: TGTGCCAGCAGTGTCCCAGGGGGCTTGGTCGGCACAGATACGCAGTATTTT. It translates to CASSVPGGLVGTDTQYF. The chain employs TRBV6-1 and TRBJ2-3; 8 nucleotides align to TRBD1. The CDR3 has 17 residues. Per the germline V gene, CDR1 is MNHNS and CDR2 is SASEGT. V lost 4 bases and J lost 1; bases outside the gene matches: 10.

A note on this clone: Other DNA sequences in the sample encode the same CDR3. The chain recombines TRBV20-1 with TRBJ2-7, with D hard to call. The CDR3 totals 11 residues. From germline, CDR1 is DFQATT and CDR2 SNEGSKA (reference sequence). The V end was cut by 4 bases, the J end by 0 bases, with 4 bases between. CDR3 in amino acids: CSAISSYEQYF. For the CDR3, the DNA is TGCAGTGCTATTAGCTCCTACGAGCAGTACTTC.

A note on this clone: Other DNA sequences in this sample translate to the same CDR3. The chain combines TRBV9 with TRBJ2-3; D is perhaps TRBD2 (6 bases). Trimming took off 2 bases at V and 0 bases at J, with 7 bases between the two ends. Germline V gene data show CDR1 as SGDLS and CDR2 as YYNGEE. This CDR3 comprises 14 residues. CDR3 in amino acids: CASSVSGSTDTQYF. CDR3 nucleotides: TGTGCCAGCAGCGTTAGCGGTAGCACAGATACGCAGTATTTT.

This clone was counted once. CDR3 region: CASSRAAGAGETQYF. CDR3 DNA sequence: TGCGCCAGCAGCAGGGCGGCGGGGGCGGGAGAGACCCAGTACTTC. The gene calls are TRBV5-1 and TRBJ2-5, with a possible D match to TRBD2 (7 bases). V lost 4 bases and J lost 4, with 17 bases in between. This CDR3 has 15 amino acids. Per germline, CDR1 SGHRS and CDR2 YFSETQ.

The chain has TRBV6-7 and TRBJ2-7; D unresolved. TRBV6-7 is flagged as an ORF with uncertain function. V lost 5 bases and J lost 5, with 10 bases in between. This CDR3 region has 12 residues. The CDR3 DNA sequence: TGTGCCAGCAGTATGACGGAGAACGAGCAGTACTTC. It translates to CASSMTENEQYF.

CDR3 loop: CASSLSSLQFF. The CDR3 DNA reads TGTGCCAGCAGCTTAAGCAGTCTGCAGTTCTTC. The chain combines TRBV7-2 with TRBJ2-1; no reliable D call. The V and J ends lost 2 bases and 12 bases respectively, with 8 bases between them. In germline, CDR1 is SGHTA, CDR2 FQGNSA. There are 11 residues in the CDR3.

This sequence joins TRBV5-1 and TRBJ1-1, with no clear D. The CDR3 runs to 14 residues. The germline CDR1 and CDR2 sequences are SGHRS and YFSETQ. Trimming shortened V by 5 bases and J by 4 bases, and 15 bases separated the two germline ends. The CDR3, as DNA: TGCGCCAGCAGGAACCTACCGGGGAGCACTGAAGCTTTCTTT. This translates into CASRNLPGSTEAFF.

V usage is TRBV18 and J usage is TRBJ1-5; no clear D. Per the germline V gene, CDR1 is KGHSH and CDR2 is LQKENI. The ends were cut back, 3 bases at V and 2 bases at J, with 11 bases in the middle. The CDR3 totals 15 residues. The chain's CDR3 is CASSPEKGGNQPQHF. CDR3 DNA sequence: TGTGCCAGCTCACCTGAGAAGGGCGGCAATCAGCCCCAGCATTTT.

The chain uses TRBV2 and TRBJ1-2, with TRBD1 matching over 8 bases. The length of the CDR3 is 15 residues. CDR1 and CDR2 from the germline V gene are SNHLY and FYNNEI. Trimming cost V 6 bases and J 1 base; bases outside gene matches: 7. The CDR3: CASSSPDRDNYGYTF. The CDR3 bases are TGTGCCAGCAGCAGCCCGGACAGGGATAACTATGGCTACACCTTC.

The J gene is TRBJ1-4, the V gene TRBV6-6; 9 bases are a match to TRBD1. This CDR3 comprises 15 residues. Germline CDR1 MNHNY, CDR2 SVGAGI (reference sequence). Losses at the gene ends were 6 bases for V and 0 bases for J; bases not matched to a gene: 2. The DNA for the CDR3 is TGTGCCAGCAGACGACAGGGGGCAACTAATGAAAAACTGTTTTTT. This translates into CASRRQGATNEKLFF.

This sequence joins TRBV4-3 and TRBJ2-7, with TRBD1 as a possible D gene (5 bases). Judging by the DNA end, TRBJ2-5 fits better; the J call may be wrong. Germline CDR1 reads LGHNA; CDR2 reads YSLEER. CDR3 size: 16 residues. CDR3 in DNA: TGCGCCAGCAGCCAAGAAGCAGGGTCGACGCAAGAGACCCAGTACTTC. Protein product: CASSQEAGSTQETQYF.

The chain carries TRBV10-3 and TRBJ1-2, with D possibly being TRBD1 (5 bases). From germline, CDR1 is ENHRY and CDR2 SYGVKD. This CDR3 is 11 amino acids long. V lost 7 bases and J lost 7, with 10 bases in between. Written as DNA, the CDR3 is TGTGCCATCACTCCAGGGTTTGGCTACACCTTC. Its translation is CAITPGFGYTF.

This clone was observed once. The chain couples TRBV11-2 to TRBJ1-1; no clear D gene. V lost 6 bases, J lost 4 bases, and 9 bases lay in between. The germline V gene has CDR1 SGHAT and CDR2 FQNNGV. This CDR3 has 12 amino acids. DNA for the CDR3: TGTGCCAGCAGAATTATGGCCACTGAAGCTTTCTTT. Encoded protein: CASRIMATEAFF.

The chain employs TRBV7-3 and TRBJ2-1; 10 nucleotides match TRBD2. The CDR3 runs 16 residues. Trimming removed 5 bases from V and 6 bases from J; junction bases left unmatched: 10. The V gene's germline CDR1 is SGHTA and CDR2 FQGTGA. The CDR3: CASSLGRAGGGNEQFF. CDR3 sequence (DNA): TGTGCCAGCAGCCTAGGACGAGCGGGAGGGGGCAATGAGCAGTTCTTC.